This T cell receptor (beta chain) was captured by sequencing in a study of beta chain features in type 1 diabetes. Across the whole study: All samples together contributed almost 110,000,000 sorted cells for examination.

Whole-study findings and limits: VDJ junctions in type 1 diabetes patients carried more deletions and fewer insertions. The study found that naive, central memory and Treg TCRB repertoires appeared more similar in patients than in healthy donors.

Concerning this clone: Its matching antigen is unknown.

The sequenced template was cDNA made from the entire isolated RNA. Assay: immunoSEQ multiplex PCR; the TCRdb copy retains only in-frame clones and omits some. The data show around 400,000 clones, with approximately 16% seen just once and more than 0.015% held by the top ten. The CDR3 runs 14 residues. Trimming took 3 bases from V and 7 from J, leaving 14 bases between them. CDR1 SGHKS and CDR2 YYEKEE come from the germline V gene (reference sequence). The V call is TRBV5-5, the J call TRBJ2-4, with D maybe TRBD1 (8 bases). This TCR was sampled from a woman under 30 in good health. The sample comprised naive CD4+ T cells from blood. This CDR3 reads CASSYGQGGNIQYF. The DNA for the CDR3 is TGTGCCAGCAGCTACGGACAGGGAGGGAACATTCAGTACTTC.